The source of this T cell receptor (beta chain) is a study of cytomegalovirus exposure and HLA in healthy donors. Use of 60 Vbeta and 13 Jbeta primers characterized the PCR. The table came from immunoSEQ multiplex PCR; TCRdb's copy has only in-frame clones and leaves some out. The data show about 160,000 clones, 81% seen once. The sequenced sample was PBMCs. The clonotype was recovered from a woman between 18 and 29 years old in good health and CMV-seronegative.

This chain's CDR3 is CAWSLHYTGNQPQHF. The CDR3 DNA reads TGTGCCTGGAGTCTCCACTACACCGGCAATCAGCCCCAGCATTTT. The rearrangement joins TRBV30 to TRBJ1-5; D not resolved. CDR3 length: 15 amino acids. From germline, CDR1 is GTSNPN and CDR2 SVGIG (reference sequence). V lost 2 bases and J 2 bases, leaving 13 bases between the germline ends.